This T cell receptor beta chain emerged from a study of shared clonotypes between healthy human individuals. Both subsets, CD45RA+ naive and CD45RA-negative memory, were split from the CD4+ cells. Study results and limitations: Despite large depth, sorted-subset datasets appeared incompletely sequenced.

Note on this clone: Its antigen is not known.

A deep-level run was used for the assay. Produced via immunoSEQ multiplex PCR; TCRdb's table is partial and in-frame only. The sample includes under 850,000 clones, 55% to 75% seen only once; the top ten take about 1.7%. Germline-derived CDR1 and CDR2 are LNHNV and YYDKDF (reference sequence). The CDR3 loop spans 16 amino acids. V gave up 1 base and J gave up 0 bases; unmatched junction bases: 2. Sequenced: memory CD4+ T cells sorted from blood. Subset denoted: CD45RA-negative fraction. This receptor was identified in a woman aged 25 to 39 in good health. The chain joins TRBV15 to TRBJ1-1, with 10 bases identical to TRBD1. Written as DNA, the CDR3 is TGTGCCACCAGCAGAGGGACAGGGGGAATGAACACTGAAGCTTTCTTT. As protein: CATSRGTGGMNTEAFF.